This TCR beta chain came from a study of blood T cell repertoires in COVID-19. Across the whole study: COVID-19 samples, acute and convalescent, were from the United States, Italy and Spain. Sample material is recorded as cDNA or gDNA derived from T cells, B-cell-depleted T cells, or PBMCs.

Losses at the gene ends were 5 bases for V and 8 bases for J; bases not matched to a gene: 10. Germline CDR1 is SNHLY and CDR2 is FYNNEI. The CDR3 spans 15 residues. TCRdb keeps only in-frame clones here, not all; method: immunoSEQ multiplex PCR. The repertoire holds 70,000 to 95,000 clones, with around 83% as singletons. The V gene is TRBV2, the J gene TRBJ2-1; TRBD2 matches 9 bases. Material for sequencing was peripheral blood. The sequence derives from a woman between 45 and 65 years old with acute or convalescent COVID-19. CDR3 sequence reads: CASSSGAGGIYEQFF. In DNA, the CDR3 is TGTGCCAGCAGTTCGGGAGCGGGAGGAATCTATGAGCAGTTCTTC.